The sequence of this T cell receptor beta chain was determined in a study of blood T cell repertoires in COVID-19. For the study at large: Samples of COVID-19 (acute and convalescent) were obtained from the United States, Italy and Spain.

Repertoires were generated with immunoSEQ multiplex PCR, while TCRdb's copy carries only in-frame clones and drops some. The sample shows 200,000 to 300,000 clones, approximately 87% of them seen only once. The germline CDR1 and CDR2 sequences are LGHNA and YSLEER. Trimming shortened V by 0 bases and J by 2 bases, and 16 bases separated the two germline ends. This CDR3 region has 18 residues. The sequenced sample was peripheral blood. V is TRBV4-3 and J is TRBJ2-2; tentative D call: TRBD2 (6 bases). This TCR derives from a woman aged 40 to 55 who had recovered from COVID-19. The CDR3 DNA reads TGCGCCAGCAGCCAAGAAAGTATAAGGGGACTCAACACCGGGGAGCTGTTTTTT. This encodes CASSQESIRGLNTGELFF.